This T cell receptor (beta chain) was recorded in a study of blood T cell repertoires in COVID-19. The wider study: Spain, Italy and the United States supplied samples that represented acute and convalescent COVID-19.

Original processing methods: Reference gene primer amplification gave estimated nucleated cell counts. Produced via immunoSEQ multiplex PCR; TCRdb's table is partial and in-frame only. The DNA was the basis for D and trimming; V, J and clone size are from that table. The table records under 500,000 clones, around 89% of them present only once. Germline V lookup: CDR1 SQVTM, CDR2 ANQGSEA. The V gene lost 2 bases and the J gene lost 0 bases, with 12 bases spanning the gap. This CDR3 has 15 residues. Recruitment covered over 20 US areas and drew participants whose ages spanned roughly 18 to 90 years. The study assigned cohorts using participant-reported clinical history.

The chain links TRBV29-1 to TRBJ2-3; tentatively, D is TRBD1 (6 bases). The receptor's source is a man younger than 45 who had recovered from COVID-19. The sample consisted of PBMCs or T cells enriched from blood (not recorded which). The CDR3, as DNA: TGCAGCGTTGAAAGACAGGATGTTAGCACAGATACGCAGTATTTT. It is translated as CSVERQDVSTDTQYF.